The 21 T cell receptor beta chains below come from one sample, sequenced in a study of Graves' ophthalmopathy and Graves' hyperthyroidism. From RNA, the CDR3 regions of TCR beta chains were amplified and sequenced. HTBI-primed first-round RT-PCR preceded second-round multiplex PCR. TCRdb re-called the multiplex PCR reads with MiXCR, one entry per CDR3 protein. The table has about 210,000 distinct CDR3 sequences, less than 30% seen once. Sequencing was performed on peripheral blood. The receptor set was obtained from a man aged 50 or older with Graves' ophthalmopathy.

CDR3 protein: CSASGAGGGDEQYF. The CDR3 DNA follows: TGCAGTGCTAGTGGAGCGGGAGGAGGGGACGAGCAGTACTTC. The chain employs TRBV20-1 and TRBJ2-7; 9 nucleotides line up with TRBD2. Trimming at V came to 3 bases and at J to 5 bases, leaving 8 bases not matched to a gene. The CDR3 totals 14 residues. Germline CDR1 reads DFQATT; CDR2 reads SNEGSKA (reference sequence).

This clonotype has at least ten counts. A read error is possible here, since a much larger clone lies one base away. This rearrangement joins TRBV11-2 to TRBJ1-3; D gene unclear. The germline V and J ends were trimmed by 3 bases and 4 bases, with 4 bases remaining between them. CDR3 size: 12 residues. Germline V CDR1 and CDR2: SGHAT, FQNNGV. CDR3 sequence reads: CASSFRGNTIYF. CDR3 sequence (DNA): TGTGCCAGCAGCTTTCGGGGAAACACCATATATTTT.

Ten or more counts support this clonotype. The V gene is TRBV11-3, the J gene TRBJ2-5; 9 nucleotides line up with TRBD1. With 0 bases clipped from V and 5 bases from J, the junction kept 10 bases outside the gene matches. Germline-derived CDR1 and CDR2 are SGHNT and YENEEA. There are 17 residues in the CDR3. The CDR3 reads CASSLDLRGQGWETQYF. The DNA of the CDR3 is TGTGCCAGCAGCTTAGATCTTCGCGGACAGGGGTGGGAGACCCAGTACTTC.

The chain recombines TRBV28 with TRBJ2-5; 8 bases align to TRBD2. The germline CDR1 and CDR2 sequences are MDHEN and SYDVKM. J lost 7 bases, V lost 10 bases, and 11 bases had no gene match. The CDR3 extends over 13 amino acids. The CDR3 DNA follows: TGTGCCACCCAATTAGCGGGGACCGCGACCCAGTACTTC. Protein: CATQLAGTATQYF.

This clonotype ranks as medium-sized. V usage is TRBV20-1 and J usage is TRBJ2-5, with D possibly TRBD1 on 7 matching bases. The V end was cut by 8 bases, the J end by 3 bases, with 10 bases between. The CDR3 extends over 11 amino acids. Looked up from germline, CDR1 is DFQATT and CDR2 is SNEGSKA (reference sequence). DNA of the CDR3: TGCAGTCTCAGGGGGGAAGAGACCCAGTACTTC. Translated: CSLRGEETQYF.

The J gene is TRBJ1-1, the V gene TRBV28; no definite D call. The CDR3 has 12 amino acids. Between the trimmed V and J ends, which lost 3 bases and 3 bases, there was a span of 5 bases. From germline, CDR1 is MDHEN and CDR2 SYDVKM. DNA of the CDR3: TGTGCCAGCAGTTTTGCTCACACTGAAGCTTTCTTT. Protein: CASSFAHTEAFF.

This clonotype was seen many times. The chain joins TRBV4-3 to TRBJ2-2; unclear D gene. Trimming stripped 0 bases from V and 6 bases from J, with 2 bases between. The CDR3 extends over 12 amino acids. In germline, CDR1 is LGHNA, CDR2 YSLEER. CDR3 sequence (DNA): TGCGCCAGCAGCCAAGATGCCGGGGAGCTGTTTTTT. Protein sequence: CASSQDAGELFF.

This chain uses TRBV20-1 with TRBJ2-6; 7 bases line up with TRBD2. V was pared by 3 bases and J by 4 bases, with 6 bases of the junction left unmatched. The CDR3 extends over 15 amino acids. In germline, CDR1 is DFQATT, CDR2 SNEGSKA (reference sequence). The CDR3 here is CSARTGRSGANVLTF. The DNA of the CDR3 is TGCAGTGCTAGGACCGGGAGGTCGGGGGCCAACGTCCTGACTTTC.

This clonotype was counted at least ten times. The J gene is TRBJ2-7, the V gene TRBV6-5, with 11 bases identical to TRBD2. The CDR3 consists of 18 residues. The germline gives CDR1 MNHEY, CDR2 SVGAGI. The V segment lost 6 bases and the J segment 2 bases; nucleotides outside the gene matches: 15. The CDR3 DNA sequence: TGTGCCAGCAGCGGGGGACCACCTCTAGCGGGGGGCGCCTACGAGCAGTACTTC. This codes for CASSGGPPLAGGAYEQYF.

This clonotype was detected a few times. The chain couples TRBV7-8 to TRBJ2-7, with a tentative D call TRBD2 (5 bases). Per the germline V gene, CDR1 is SGHVS and CDR2 is FQNEAQ. V shed 0 bases and J shed 2 bases, with 8 bases lying between them. The CDR3 loop spans 14 amino acids. The DNA for the CDR3 is TGTGCCAGCAGCTTAGCAGGGAGCGCCTACGAGCAGTACTTC. Protein product: CASSLAGSAYEQYF.

This clonotype was observed many times. The CDR3 sequence: CASSGPGQTHTGELFF. DNA of the CDR3: TGTGCCAGCAGTGGCCCAGGGCAGACCCACACCGGGGAGCTGTTTTTT. The chain uses TRBV28 and TRBJ2-2; maybe TRBD1 (5 bases). Trimming stripped 5 bases from V and 3 bases from J, with 16 bases between. This CDR3 comprises 16 residues. CDR1 and CDR2 (germline): MDHEN, SYDVKM.

The genes are TRBV6-1 and TRBJ1-2; D perhaps matches TRBD1 (6 bases). Germline CDR1 reads MNHNS; CDR2 reads SASEGT. Deletions cut 2 bases from V and 5 bases from J, with 24 bases between. The CDR3 contains 18 residues. CDR3: CASSELGQGSQSQYGYTF. The CDR3 DNA follows: TGTGCCAGCAGTGAACTTGGGCAGGGGTCGCAATCTCAATATGGCTACACCTTC.

This clonotype was seen many times. The chain recombines TRBV20-1 with TRBJ2-7, with 7 bases identical to TRBD2. V shed 1 base, J shed 1 base, and the junction held 4 bases outside the gene matches. Germline CDR1 is DFQATT and CDR2 is SNEGSKA (reference sequence). The CDR3 is 14 residues long. Here the CDR3 DNA reads TGCAGTGCTAGAGTCCTAGCGGCATCCTACGAGCAGTACTTC. Protein: CSARVLAASYEQYF.

The chain employs TRBV9 and TRBJ2-5; the D gene is possibly TRBD2 (5 bases). Per germline, CDR1 SGDLS and CDR2 YYNGEE. V was shortened by 3 bases and J by 0 bases, with 9 bases between the two germline ends. CDR3 length equals 14 residues. The CDR3 DNA reads as TGTGCCAGCAGCGCTTCCGGGGACCAAGAGACCCAGTACTTC. Its protein is CASSASGDQETQYF.

This chain uses TRBV6-2 or TRBV6-3 with TRBJ2-5; D gene ambiguous. V dropped 4 bases and J dropped 3 bases, with 18 bases sitting between them. Looked up from germline, CDR1 is MNHEY and CDR2 is SVGEGT. This CDR3 contains 16 residues. CDR3 amino acids: CASSSLQVGDKETQYF. CDR3 in DNA: TGTGCCAGCAGTTCCCTCCAGGTCGGAGACAAAGAGACCCAGTACTTC.

The V and J genes are TRBV29-1 and TRBJ1-1; D remains unclear. The CDR3 runs 12 residues. Germline CDR1 reads SQVTM; CDR2 reads ANQGSEA. V gave up 5 bases and J gave up 2 bases, with 9 bases separating them. CDR3 residues: CSVPGRNTEAFF. In nucleotides, the CDR3 is TGCAGCGTTCCTGGGAGAAACACTGAAGCTTTCTTT.

This clonotype was detected many times. The J gene is TRBJ2-2, the V gene TRBV7-9; perhaps TRBD2 as D (5 bases). With 6 bases removed from V and 5 bases from J, the gap between germline ends came to 7 bases. CDR1 is SEHNR, CDR2 FQNEAQ, per germline (reference sequence). The CDR3 is 12 amino acids. The CDR3 sequence is CASSVATGELFF. The CDR3 region has the DNA TGTGCCAGCAGTGTAGCGACCGGGGAGCTGTTTTTT.

Ten or more counts support this clonotype. V and J are TRBV27 and TRBJ2-5; tentatively, D is TRBD1 or TRBD2 (6 bases each). This CDR3 comprises 13 residues. V gave up 3 bases and J gave up 7 bases, with 12 bases separating them. Germline values: CDR1 MNHEY, CDR2 SMNVEV (reference sequence). CDR3 coding DNA: TGTGCCAGCAGTTTGGATGGGGGGCGGACCCAGTACTTC. Translation gives CASSLDGGRTQYF.

Ten or more counts support this clonotype. The chain employs TRBV12-3 or TRBV12-4 and TRBJ1-1; the D gene is possibly TRBD1 (5 bases). The length of the CDR3 is 14 residues. V lost 7 bases to trimming and J lost 3 bases, with 15 bases between them. In DNA, the CDR3 is TGTGCCAGCAACAGGCCGGGAGGTGACACTGAAGCTTTCTTT. Its translation is CASNRPGGDTEAFF.

This clonotype was observed at least ten times. V is TRBV4-3 and J is TRBJ1-1; no definite D call. In germline, CDR1 is LGHNA, CDR2 YSLEER. The ends were cut back, 0 bases at V and 0 bases at J, with 5 bases in the middle. The CDR3 is 14 amino acids. The CDR3, as DNA: TGCGCCAGCAGCCAAGATAGGGTGAACACTGAAGCTTTCTTT. It translates to CASSQDRVNTEAFF.

There are many counts of this clonotype. The chain has TRBV2 and TRBJ2-5; 9 bases agree with TRBD1. This CDR3 has 12 residues. The junction had 2 bases not matched to a gene; V was cut back by 8 bases and J by 4 bases. The germline V gene has CDR1 SNHLY and CDR2 FYNNEI. In DNA form, the CDR3 reads TGTGCCAGCGGACAGGGGTTAGAGACCCAGTACTTC. Translation gives CASGQGLETQYF.